The clone carrying this TCR beta chain has only a few counts. This entry belongs to a study of post-analysis software for immune sequencing data. Study summary: Relapsing-remitting, secondary progressive and progressive-relapsing multiple sclerosis were all included among the disease courses.

Unique molecular identifiers tagged the TCR beta cDNA libraries. TCRdb reprocessed the PCR reads with MiXCR, giving one entry per CDR3 protein. This table has just over 250,000 distinct CDR3 sequences, about 40% appearing once. Sequenced: blood. The receptor was derived from a girl between 5 and 17 years old with multiple sclerosis.

The CDR3 sequence is CAISVSDYEQYF. The CDR3 nucleotides are TGTGCCATCAGTGTTTCAGACTACGAGCAGTACTTC. The chain uses TRBV10-3 and TRBJ2-7; D gene uncertain. V dropped 4 bases and J dropped 3 bases, with 7 bases sitting between them. Per germline, CDR1 ENHRY and CDR2 SYGVKD. The length of the CDR3 is 12 residues.